This T cell receptor beta chain stems from a study of blood T cell repertoires in COVID-19. Study overall: Acute and convalescent COVID-19 samples came from the United States, Italy and Spain. T cells, B-cell-depleted T cells, or PBMCs provided the cDNA or gDNA that served as material.

Germline assignment: CDR1 LNHDA and CDR2 SQIVND (reference sequence). With V trimmed by 6 bases and J by 5 bases, 5 bases remained unmatched. The CDR3 has 13 residues. In the study's own analysis: For nucleated cells, counts were estimated from reference gene primer amplification. This table comes from immunoSEQ multiplex PCR, and its TCRdb copy is limited to in-frame clones, with some not included. The V and J calls and clone size come from that table; D and trimming were worked out from the DNA. Here the sample spans about 170,000 clones, about 86% being singletons. The TCR was taken from a woman in her sixties with COVID-19, enrolled during active disease. Sequencing was done on a sample of peripheral blood. J is TRBJ1-2 and V is TRBV19, with TRBD1 matching over 8 bases. DNA of the CDR3: TGTGCCAGTAGGGGGACAGGTGAATATGGCTACACCTTC. Translated: CASRGTGEYGYTF.